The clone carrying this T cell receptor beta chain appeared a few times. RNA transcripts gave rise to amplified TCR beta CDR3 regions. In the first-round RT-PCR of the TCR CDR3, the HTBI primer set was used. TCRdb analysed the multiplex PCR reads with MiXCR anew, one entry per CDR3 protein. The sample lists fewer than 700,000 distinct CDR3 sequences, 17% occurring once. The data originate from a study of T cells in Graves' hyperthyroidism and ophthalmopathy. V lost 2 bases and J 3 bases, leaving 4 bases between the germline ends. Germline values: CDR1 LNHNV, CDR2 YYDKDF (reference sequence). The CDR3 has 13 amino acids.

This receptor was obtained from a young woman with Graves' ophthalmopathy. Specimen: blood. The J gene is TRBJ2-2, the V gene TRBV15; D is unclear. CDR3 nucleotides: TGTGCCACCAGCAGACGGGACACCGGGGAGCTGTTTTTT. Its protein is CATSRRDTGELFF.